The 17 T cell receptor beta chains listed next were all sequenced from one sample in a study of shared clonotypes between healthy human individuals. The repertoire was sequenced with immunoSEQ multiplex PCR; TCRdb's copy has only in-frame clones and lacks some. Among hundreds of thousands of clones listed, around 78% were seen once. The sequencing input was PBMCs. These receptors originate from a woman in her forties in good health. Some clones in this sample may be carry-over from other donors' samples.

The chain joins TRBV29-1 to TRBJ1-3; 9 nucleotides line up with TRBD1. CDR3 length equals 15 residues. Germline CDR1 reads SQVTM; CDR2 reads ANQGSEA. Germline trimming cut 3 bases from V and 3 bases from J; bases unmatched to any gene: 6. CDR3 in DNA: TGCAGCGTTGACTTCGGACAGGGGTTTGGAAACACCATATATTTT. Its protein product is CSVDFGQGFGNTIYF.

The chain employs TRBV28 and TRBJ1-2, with D tentatively TRBD1 (5 bases). Trimming removed 6 bases at V and 4 bases at J, with 12 bases between. Germline V gives CDR1 MDHEN, CDR2 SYDVKM. The CDR3 sequence is 13 residues long. This CDR3 is CASRTGTAYGYTF. The CDR3 nucleotides read TGTGCCAGCAGAACCGGGACGGCCTATGGCTACACCTTC.

The chain joins TRBV6-5 to TRBJ2-3; 7 bases fit TRBD1. Losses at the gene ends were 6 bases for V and 6 bases for J; bases not matched to a gene: 6. The CDR3 has 13 amino acids. CDR1 is MNHEY and CDR2 is SVGAGI in the germline V gene. CDR3 sequence (DNA): TGTGCCAGCAGGACGACAGGGAAGGATACGCAGTATTTT. Its translation: CASRTTGKDTQYF.

CDR3 region: CASSSPNNAQYF. DNA for the CDR3: TGTGCCAGCAGCAGCCCGAATAACGCGCAGTACTTC. J is TRBJ2-7 and V is TRBV11-3; the D is unclear. The CDR3 spans 12 residues. Germline V gene sequence: CDR1 SGHNT, CDR2 YENEEA. V was trimmed by 5 bases and J by 9 bases, leaving 14 bases between them. Based on the CDR3 plus reference TRBV11-3 and TRBJ2-7, the full variable domain is EAGVVQSPRYKIIEKKQPVAFWCNPISGHNTLYWYLQNLGQGPELLIRYENEEAVDDSQLPKDRFSAERLKGVDSTLKIQPAELGDSAVYLCASSSPNNAQYFGPGTRLTVT.

This chain uses TRBV5-1 with TRBJ2-7; 7 nucleotides align to TRBD2. This CDR3 contains 15 residues. CDR1 is SGHRS, CDR2 YFSETQ, per germline. V shed 6 bases, J shed 0 bases, and the junction held 9 bases outside the gene matches. CDR3 protein: CASTPTAGDSYEQYF. The CDR3 DNA is TGCGCCAGCACGCCCACTGCGGGAGACTCCTACGAGCAGTACTTC.

This clone was counted between two and nine times. The chain uses TRBV7-2 and TRBJ1-3; D is perhaps TRBD1 (5 bases). The CDR3 has 14 residues. CDR1 is SGHTA and CDR2 is FQGNSA in the germline V gene. The germline V and J ends were trimmed by 9 bases and 2 bases, with 14 bases remaining between them. The CDR3 coding sequence is TGTGCCAGTTACACCGGAGGGGCTGGAAACACCATATATTTT. Translation: CASYTGGAGNTIYF. The full variable domain, completed using reference TRBV7-2 and TRBJ1-3, is GAGVSQSPSNKVTEKGKDVELRCDPISGHTALYWYRQSLGQGLEFLIYFQGNSAPDKSGLPSDRFSAERTGGSVSTLTIQRTQQEDSAVYLCASYTGGAGNTIYFGEGSWLTVV.

V is TRBV7-9 and J is TRBJ2-7; possibly TRBD1 for D (6 bases). Germline CDR1 reads SEHNR; CDR2 reads FQNEAQ (reference sequence). The CDR3 contains 13 residues. With 5 bases removed from V and 4 bases from J, the gap between germline ends came to 12 bases. CDR3 residues: CASSPRRGYEQYF. The CDR3 coding sequence is TGTGCCAGCAGCCCCCGAAGGGGGTACGAGCAGTACTTC. The complete variable domain, with remaining parts taken from reference TRBV7-9 and TRBJ2-7, reads DTGVSQNPRHKITKRGQNVTFRCDPISEHNRLYWYRQTLGQGPEFLTYFQNEAQLEKSRLLSDRFSAERPKGSFSTLEIQRTEQGDSAMYLCASSPRRGYEQYFGPGTRLTVT.

A word on this clone: The identical CDR3 is also encoded by other nucleotide sequences in the sample. V usage is TRBV11-3 and J usage is TRBJ2-1, with 7 bases aligning to TRBD1. There are 14 residues in the CDR3. Germline V gene data show CDR1 as SGHNT and CDR2 as YENEEA. With V trimmed by 1 base and J by 5 bases, 2 bases remained unmatched. CDR3 sequence: CASSLVGTDNEQFF. CDR3 in DNA: TGTGCCAGCAGCTTAGTAGGGACAGACAATGAGCAGTTCTTC.

The chain employs TRBV7-8 and TRBJ1-2, with D perhaps matching TRBD1 (5 bases). The V end was cut by 0 bases, the J end by 1 base, with 6 bases between. This CDR3 is 14 amino acids long. The germline gives CDR1 SGHVS, CDR2 FQNEAQ. The chain's CDR3 is CASSLAGDNYGYTF. In DNA, the CDR3 is TGTGCCAGCAGCTTAGCGGGGGATAACTATGGCTACACCTTC.

The rearrangement uses TRBV27 and TRBJ2-4; 7 bases fit TRBD1. From germline, CDR1 is MNHEY and CDR2 SMNVEV (reference sequence). V lost 5 bases, J lost 0 bases, and 13 bases stayed unmatched. This CDR3 is built from 18 residues. CDR3 loop: CASSPGTELTLAKNIQYF. Here the CDR3 DNA reads TGTGCCAGCAGTCCAGGGACAGAATTAACGTTAGCCAAAAACATTCAGTACTTC.

This clone was found a few times. The chain couples TRBV30 to TRBJ2-6; perhaps D is TRBD1 or TRBD2 (5 bases each). This CDR3 has 19 amino acids. V lost 6 bases and J lost 0, with 24 bases in between. Germline CDR1 is GTSNPN and CDR2 is SVGIG (reference sequence). In nucleotides, the CDR3 is TGTGCCTGTCCATTATCCGGGACCGATAGATACTCTGGGGCCAACGTCCTGACTTTC. The encoded protein is CACPLSGTDRYSGANVLTF.

The chain couples TRBV18 to TRBJ2-3; no clear D. Germline V gene data show CDR1 as KGHSH and CDR2 as LQKENI. The CDR3 totals 14 residues. V was pared by 4 bases and J by 3 bases, with 11 bases between. The CDR3 reads CASSRSVTTDTQYF. The CDR3 DNA is TGTGCCAGCTCACGAAGCGTAACTACAGATACGCAGTATTTT.

In nucleotides, the CDR3 is TGTGCCAGTTACTGGAGTAGCGGGACCTCCTACAATGAGCAGTTCTTC. As protein: CASYWSSGTSYNEQFF. The chain is built from TRBV6-6 and TRBJ2-1; 8 nucleotides match TRBD2. Trimming at V came to 9 bases and at J to 0 bases, leaving 10 bases not matched to a gene. CDR3 length: 16 amino acids. Germline-derived CDR1 and CDR2 are MNHNY and SVGAGI (reference sequence).

The chain recombines TRBV28 with TRBJ1-6; D may be TRBD1 (5 bases). Germline lookup yields CDR1 MDHEN and CDR2 SYDVKM. This CDR3 contains 14 residues. Trimming removed 6 bases from V and 10 bases from J, with 16 bases in between. The CDR3 coding sequence is TGTGCCAGCAGCCCGCAAATGGGGGTATCACCCCTCCACTTT. Protein: CASSPQMGVSPLHF. Full variable domain (outside the CDR3, taken from reference TRBV28 and TRBJ1-6): DVKVTQSSRYLVKRTGEKVFLECVQDMDHENMFWYRQDPGLGLRLIYFSYDVKMKEKGDIPEGYSVSREKKERFSLILESASTNQTSMYLCASSPQMGVSPLHFGNGTRLTVT.

In its sample, this clone was seen a few times. The same CDR3 can be traced to other DNA sequences in this sample. The CDR3 is CASSFAVGNTEAFF. As DNA, the CDR3 is TGTGCCAGCAGCTTCGCCGTAGGGAACACTGAAGCTTTCTTT. The chain combines TRBV28 with TRBJ1-1; D is unclear. The V gene's germline CDR1 is MDHEN and CDR2 SYDVKM. CDR3 length: 14 amino acids. The ends were cut back, 6 bases at V and 1 base at J, with 12 bases in the middle. Filled out from reference TRBV28 and TRBJ1-1, the complete variable domain reads DVKVTQSSRYLVKRTGEKVFLECVQDMDHENMFWYRQDPGLGLRLIYFSYDVKMKEKGDIPEGYSVSREKKERFSLILESASTNQTSMYLCASSFAVGNTEAFFGQGTRLTVV.

To note about this clone: The sample carries other DNA sequences with the same CDR3. J is TRBJ1-1 and V is TRBV9, with D tentatively TRBD1 (6 bases). CDR1 and CDR2 from the germline V gene are SGDLS and YYNGEE. The CDR3 covers 14 residues. V was trimmed by 4 bases and J by 1 base, leaving 11 bases between them. Here the CDR3 reads CASSPTGGNTEAFF. The CDR3, as DNA: TGTGCCAGCAGCCCGACAGGAGGGAACACTGAAGCTTTCTTT.

To note about this clone: Possible read error: a much larger clone is one base away. The chain is built from TRBV5-6 and TRBJ2-1; 9 bases line up with TRBD2. Germline CDR1 reads SGHDT; CDR2 reads YYEEEE. V trimming: 2 bases; J trimming: 2 bases; junction bases outside the gene matches: 2. CDR3 size: 15 residues. The DNA of the CDR3 is TGTGCCAGCAGCTTTCTAGCGGGAACCTACAATGAGCAGTTCTTC. Translation: CASSFLAGTYNEQFF.